These 17 T cell receptor beta chains were sequenced from one sample in a study of cytomegalovirus exposure and HLA in healthy donors. The study ran its PCR with 60 Vbeta and 13 Jbeta primers. Here immunoSEQ multiplex PCR was the method, and the copy in TCRdb shows in-frame clones only, minus some. The sample has roughly 200,000 clones, 76% seen once; the top ten hold about 0.63%. What was sequenced was PBMCs. These receptors came from a man aged 18 to 30 in good health and CMV-seronegative.

This clone is a singleton in its sample. This chain connects TRBV9 to TRBJ2-5, with 8 bases matching TRBD1. Trimming took 3 bases from V and 7 from J; bases not matched to a gene: 11. Looked up from germline, CDR1 is SGDLS and CDR2 is YYNGEE. The CDR3 length is 15 residues. CDR3 residues: CASSGTAGGAGTQYF. DNA for the CDR3: TGTGCCAGCAGCGGAACAGCAGGGGGCGCAGGGACCCAGTACTTC.

The rearrangement links TRBV9 to TRBJ2-6, with no clear D. Germline V CDR1 and CDR2: SGDLS, YYNGEE. The CDR3 totals 15 residues. V lost 6 bases and J lost 0, with 10 bases in between. CDR3 amino acids: CASTKRSSGANVLTF. CDR3 bases: TGTGCCAGCACCAAAAGGAGCTCTGGGGCCAACGTCCTGACTTTC.

The rearrangement links TRBV9 to TRBJ2-7; the match to TRBD1 covers 9 bases. Germline loops: CDR1 SGDLS, CDR2 YYNGEE. The V gene end was trimmed by 3 bases and the J gene end by 6 bases; junction bases not matched to a gene: 10. The CDR3 is made up of 15 amino acids. The CDR3 coding sequence is TGTGCCAGCAGCGCGTCGACAGGGGGATCGGGCGAGCAGTACTTC. Translating gives CASSASTGGSGEQYF.

The genes are TRBV5-6 and TRBJ2-5; TRBD2 matches 12 bases. CDR3 length equals 18 residues. V shed 4 bases and J 5 bases; nucleotides not matched to a gene: 15. Germline values: CDR1 SGHDT, CDR2 YYEEEE. This CDR3 is CASSLSAGLAGRGETQYF. CDR3 coding DNA: TGTGCCAGCAGCCTATCTGCTGGACTAGCGGGAAGGGGGGAGACCCAGTACTTC.

As concerns this clone: A read error may account for a junction end that differs from germline. The sample holds other DNA sequences that translate to the same CDR3. The genes are TRBV30 and TRBJ2-1; 12 nucleotides agree with TRBD2. CDR3 length: 17 residues. CDR1 is GTSNPN and CDR2 is SVGIG in the germline V gene (reference sequence). For the CDR3, the DNA is TGTGCCTGGAGTTCCTCACGGACTAGCGGGACCCCCAATGAACAGTTCTTC. Amino acids: CAWSSSRTSGTPNEQFF.

This chain connects TRBV5-1 to TRBJ1-6; possibly TRBD1 for D (5 bases). Germline assignment: CDR1 SGHRS and CDR2 YFSETQ. V was clipped by 10 bases and J by 7 bases, with 9 bases between them. This CDR3 is 11 amino acids long. The CDR3 reads CADHRNSPLHF. The CDR3 nucleotides are TGCGCCGACCACAGGAATTCACCCCTCCACTTT.

In regard to this clone: A read error may produce the germline difference seen at one junction end. Distinct nucleotide sequences in the sample also encode this CDR3. DNA for the CDR3: TGTGCCAGCAGCTTGGACAGGGGGTACGAGCAGTACTTC. This codes for CASSLDRGYEQYF. J is TRBJ2-7 and V is TRBV5-1; 10 bases match TRBD1. This CDR3 spans 13 amino acids. The V gene's germline CDR1 is SGHRS and CDR2 YFSETQ.

This CDR3 is CASSEALTGLARGETQYF. The CDR3 nucleotides are TGTGCCAGCAGTGAAGCTCTTACGGGACTAGCACGGGGGGAGACCCAGTACTTC. The chain employs TRBV6-1 and TRBJ2-5, with 9 bases lining up with TRBD2. The CDR3 loop spans 18 amino acids. Germline CDR1 is MNHNS and CDR2 is SASEGT. Germline trimming cut 0 bases from V and 5 bases from J; bases unmatched to any gene: 13.

The rearrangement links TRBV7-2 to TRBJ2-1, with D possibly being TRBD2 (6 bases). Germline V gene lookup returns CDR1 SGHTA and CDR2 FQGNSA. This CDR3 has 15 residues. With 5 bases removed from V and 4 bases from J, the gap between germline ends came to 15 bases. CDR3 bases: TGTGCCAGCAGCCCTTGGAGGGGTAGGTACAATGAGCAGTTCTTC. Its translation: CASSPWRGRYNEQFF.

This chain connects TRBV4-1 to TRBJ2-7; 9 nucleotides match TRBD2. Germline V gene sequence: CDR1 MGHRA, CDR2 YSYEKL. J gave up 2 bases and V 4 bases, and 9 bases lay outside the gene matches. The CDR3 consists of 16 residues. CDR3 protein: CASSLTGAGGTYEQYF. The CDR3 nucleotides are TGCGCCAGCAGCCTCACCGGGGCGGGAGGGACCTACGAGCAGTACTTC.

This sequence joins TRBV5-1 and TRBJ1-1; D perhaps matches TRBD1 (5 bases). V was clipped by 6 bases and J by 5 bases, with 17 bases between them. The CDR3 is made up of 14 amino acids. Germline CDR1 is SGHRS and CDR2 is YFSETQ. In DNA, the CDR3 is TGCGCCAGCACCGTGGGTCAGGGAGGGACTGAAGCTTTCTTT. It translates to CASTVGQGGTEAFF.

The chain joins TRBV10-3 to TRBJ2-7; 9 bases match TRBD1. This CDR3 spans 14 amino acids. Germline CDR1 ENHRY, CDR2 SYGVKD. With V trimmed by 7 bases and J by 4 bases, 8 bases remained unmatched. In DNA form, the CDR3 reads TGTGCCATCAATTCCGGGACAGGGAGTTACGAGCAGTACTTC. Protein: CAINSGTGSYEQYF.

This chain uses TRBV23-1 with TRBJ1-5; D call uncertain. TRBV23-1 qualifies as an ORF whose function is uncertain. V lost 3 bases and J lost 1, with 13 bases in between. The CDR3 consists of 16 residues. CDR3 residues: CASSQGTDNSNQPQHF. Here the CDR3 DNA reads TGCGCCAGCAGTCAGGGCACAGACAACAGCAATCAGCCCCAGCATTTT.

The J gene is TRBJ1-2, the V gene TRBV6-1, with D unresolved. The V gene lost 0 bases and the J gene lost 4 bases, with 9 bases spanning the gap. CDR1 is MNHNS, CDR2 SASEGT, per germline. The CDR3 is 14 amino acids. CDR3 in amino acids: CASSEASTIYGYTF. For the CDR3, the DNA is TGTGCCAGCAGTGAAGCATCGACAATCTATGGCTACACCTTC.

The chain employs TRBV19 and TRBJ1-4, with D perhaps matching TRBD1 (6 bases). The CDR3 consists of 13 residues. V lost 0 bases, J lost 13 bases, and 12 bases lay in between. CDR1 and CDR2 from the germline V gene are LNHDA and SQIVND (reference sequence). The CDR3 protein is CASSIDLTGGLFF. The CDR3 DNA sequence: TGTGCCAGTAGTATAGACCTGACAGGCGGACTGTTTTTT.

The genes are TRBV2 and TRBJ1-5; no reliable D call. Trimming removed 8 bases at V and 5 bases at J, with 13 bases between. The CDR3 sequence is 13 residues long. From germline, CDR1 is SNHLY and CDR2 FYNNEI. CDR3 amino acids: CASAGREDQPQHF. CDR3 sequence (DNA): TGTGCCAGCGCGGGCAGAGAGGATCAGCCCCAGCATTTT.

The rearrangement joins TRBV9 to TRBJ1-5; D may be TRBD1 (5 bases). Trimming stripped 3 bases from V and 3 bases from J, with 10 bases between. The CDR3 contains 14 residues. Germline V gene data show CDR1 as SGDLS and CDR2 as YYNGEE. The CDR3 reads CASSAQGDNQPQHF. The DNA for the CDR3 is TGTGCCAGCAGCGCTCAGGGTGACAATCAGCCCCAGCATTTT.